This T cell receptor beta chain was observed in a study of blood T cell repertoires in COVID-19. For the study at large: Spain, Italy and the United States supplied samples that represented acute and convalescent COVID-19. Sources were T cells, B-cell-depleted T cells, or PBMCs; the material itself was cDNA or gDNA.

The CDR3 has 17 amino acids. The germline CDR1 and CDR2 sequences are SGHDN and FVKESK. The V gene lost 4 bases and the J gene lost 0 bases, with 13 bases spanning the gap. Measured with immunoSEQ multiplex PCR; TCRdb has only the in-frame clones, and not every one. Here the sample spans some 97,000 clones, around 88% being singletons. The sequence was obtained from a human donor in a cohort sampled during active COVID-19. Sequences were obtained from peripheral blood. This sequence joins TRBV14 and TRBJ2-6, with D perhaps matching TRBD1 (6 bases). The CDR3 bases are TGTGCCAGCAGCCGCGGACAGCGCTTCTCTGGGGCCAACGTCCTGACTTTC. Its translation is CASSRGQRFSGANVLTF.